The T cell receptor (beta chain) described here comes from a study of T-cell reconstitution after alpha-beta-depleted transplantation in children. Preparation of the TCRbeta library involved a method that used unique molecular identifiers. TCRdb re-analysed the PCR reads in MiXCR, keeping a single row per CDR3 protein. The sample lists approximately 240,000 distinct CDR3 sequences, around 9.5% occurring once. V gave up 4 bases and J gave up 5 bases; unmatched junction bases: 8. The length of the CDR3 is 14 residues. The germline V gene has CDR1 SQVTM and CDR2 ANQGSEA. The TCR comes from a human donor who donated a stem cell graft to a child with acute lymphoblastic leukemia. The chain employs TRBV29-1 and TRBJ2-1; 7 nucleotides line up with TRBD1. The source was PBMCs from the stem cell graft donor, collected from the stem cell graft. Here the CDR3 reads CSVAQGVRNNEQFF. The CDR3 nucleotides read TGCAGCGTTGCGCAGGGGGTCCGGAACAATGAGCAGTTCTTC.